This is a list of T cell receptor beta chains from one sample in a study of spatial heterogeneity in lung cancer. TCRdb called the 5' RACE reads again in MiXCR, with one record for every CDR3 protein. The sample carries tens of thousands of distinct CDR3 sequences, 8% recorded once. The specimen comprised PBMCs, sampled at surgery. These receptors all come from a male donor with early-stage non-small cell lung cancer. Each CDR3 is given with its conserved first and last residue. Fields, in order: clone size, J gene, D gene, CDR3 length, V gene, CDR3 protein, CDR3 DNA. A D gene is named only where the DNA matches it firmly. Where a row states a size, it is once, few, many or the class of an expanded clone; other rows omit it.

>many|TRBJ1-4|.|13|TRBV28
CASSMPGKQKLFF
TGTGCCAGCAGTATGCCGGGGAAACAAAAACTGTTTTTT
>many|TRBJ2-4|.|12|TRBV7-2
CASSRPPGIQYF
TGTGCCAGCAGCCGACCACCCGGGATTCAGTACTTC
>.|TRBJ1-5|.|13|TRBV7-9
CASSLDGEQPQHF
TGTGCCAGCAGCTTAGACGGTGAGCAGCCCCAGCATTTT
>many|TRBJ2-7|.|16|TRBV19
CASSAILAESSYEQYF
TGTGCCAGTAGTGCGATTTTAGCGGAGAGTTCCTACGAGCAGTACTTC
>.|TRBJ2-1|.|14|TRBV5-1
CASSLVQQANEQFF
TGCGCCAGCAGCTTGGTTCAACAGGCTAATGAGCAGTTCTTC
>few|TRBJ1-5|TRBD1|14|TRBV18
CASSDRGPGQPQHF
TGTGCCAGCTCCGACAGGGGGCCGGGTCAGCCCCAGCATTTT
>many|TRBJ1-2|TRBD1|14|TRBV5-1
CASSFDRAPGGYTF
TGCGCCAGCAGCTTTGACAGGGCCCCAGGTGGCTACACCTTC
>.|TRBJ2-7|.|14|TRBV12-3/TRBV12-4
CASGGASVGGEQYF
TGTGCCAGCGGAGGGGCTAGCGTGGGAGGCGAGCAGTACTTC
>many|TRBJ2-2|.|15|TRBV24-1
CATANRGAGTGELFF
TGTGCCACCGCAAATAGGGGTGCGGGAACCGGGGAGCTGTTTTTT
>many|TRBJ2-7|TRBD1|15|TRBV27
CASRPSPGQGYEQYF
TGTGCCAGCAGACCCTCTCCGGGACAGGGCTACGAGCAGTACTTC
>few|TRBJ2-2|.|12|TRBV5-4
CASSRYTGELFF
TGTGCCAGCAGCCGTTACACCGGGGAGCTGTTTTTT
>few|TRBJ2-7|TRBD1|12|TRBV29-1
CSATGQGHEQYF
TGCAGCGCAACGGGACAGGGCCACGAGCAGTACTTC
>.|TRBJ2-1|.|12|TRBV11-2
CASSLVANEQFF
TGTGCCAGCAGCTTAGTGGCTAATGAGCAGTTCTTC
>many|TRBJ2-7|.|14|TRBV2
CASIFRSSSYEQYF
TGTGCCAGCATTTTCCGTAGTAGCTCCTACGAGCAGTACTTC
>.|TRBJ2-5|TRBD1|15|TRBV18
CASSQGAGGEETQYF
TGTGCCAGCTCACAGGGGGCAGGGGGCGAAGAGACCCAGTACTTC
>many|TRBJ1-5|.|12|TRBV18
CASSPTNQPQHF
TGTGCCAGCTCACCAACGAATCAGCCCCAGCATTTT